This T cell receptor beta chain came from a study of blood T cell repertoires in COVID-19. Clinical history as reported by participants underpinned cohort assignment. As processed by the authors: Amplification of reference gene primers provided the estimated nucleated cell counts. TCRdb keeps only in-frame clones here, not all; method: immunoSEQ multiplex PCR. V and J calls and clone size come straight from that table; D and trimming were deduced from the DNA. The table shows about 210,000 clones, with 81% occurring only once. This clonotype originated in a woman aged 45-59 years with acute COVID-19. The sample was PBMCs or T cells enriched from blood (not recorded which).

As DNA, the CDR3 is TGTGCCAGCAGCTTCTTTTTAGGGACAGGGGGCAGGGAGACCCAGTACTTC. Its protein product is CASSFFLGTGGRETQYF. This sequence joins TRBV5-5 and TRBJ2-5; 12 bases agree with TRBD1. The length of the CDR3 is 17 residues. Trimming at V came to 2 bases and at J to 5 bases, leaving 10 bases not matched to a gene. CDR1 is SGHKS and CDR2 is YYEKEE in the germline V gene (reference sequence).